This TCR beta chain was sequenced during a study of blood T cells in healthy people across ages. Using a J-beta primer mix together with a sample-barcoded 5' primer, a second PCR was run for roughly 6 to 12 cycles. TCRdb re-called the 5' RACE reads with MiXCR, one entry per CDR3 protein. The data show 1.5 million or so distinct CDR3 sequences, less than 45% seen once. Concerning this clonotype: At one of its ends the junction is not consistent with the germline gene, which may arise from a read error.

The CDR3 loop spans 15 amino acids. CDR1 and CDR2 (germline): LNHNV, YYDKDF (reference sequence). This sequence was found in a woman younger than 35 in good health. V is TRBV15 and J is TRBJ1-2; 7 nucleotides align to TRBD1. The sample was blood. In nucleotides, the CDR3 is TGTGTCACCAGCAGAGACAGGGCAGCTAACTATGGCTACACCTTC. Protein: CVTSRDRAANYGYTF. The full variable domain, its missing parts supplied by reference TRBV15 and TRBJ1-2, is DAMVIQNPRYQVTQFGKPVTLSCSQTLNHNVMYWYQQKSSQAPKLLFHYYDKDFNNEADTPDNFQSRRPNTSFCFLDIRSPGLGDTAMYLCVTSRDRAANYGYTFGSGTRLTVV.